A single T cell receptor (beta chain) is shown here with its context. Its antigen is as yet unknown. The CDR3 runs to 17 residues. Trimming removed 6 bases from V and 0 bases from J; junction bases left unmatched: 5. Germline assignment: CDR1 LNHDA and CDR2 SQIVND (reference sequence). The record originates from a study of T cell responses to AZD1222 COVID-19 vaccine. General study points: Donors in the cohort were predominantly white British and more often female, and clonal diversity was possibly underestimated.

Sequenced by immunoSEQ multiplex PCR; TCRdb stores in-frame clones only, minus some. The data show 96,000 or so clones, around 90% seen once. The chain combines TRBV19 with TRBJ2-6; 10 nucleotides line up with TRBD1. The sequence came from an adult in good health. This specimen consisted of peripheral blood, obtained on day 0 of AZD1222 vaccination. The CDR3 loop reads CASRDRGQSSGANVLTF. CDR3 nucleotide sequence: TGTGCCAGTAGAGACAGGGGGCAGAGCTCTGGGGCCAACGTCCTGACTTTC.